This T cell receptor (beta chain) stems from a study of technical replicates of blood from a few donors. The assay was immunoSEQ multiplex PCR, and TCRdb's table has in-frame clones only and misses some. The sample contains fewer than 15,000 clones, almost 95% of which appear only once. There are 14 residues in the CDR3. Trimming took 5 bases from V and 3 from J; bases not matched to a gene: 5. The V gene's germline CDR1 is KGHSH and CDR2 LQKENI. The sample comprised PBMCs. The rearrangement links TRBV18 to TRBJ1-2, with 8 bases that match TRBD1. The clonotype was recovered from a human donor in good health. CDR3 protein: CASSIGTGDYGYTF. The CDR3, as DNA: TGTGCCAGCTCAATAGGGACAGGCGACTATGGCTACACCTTC.